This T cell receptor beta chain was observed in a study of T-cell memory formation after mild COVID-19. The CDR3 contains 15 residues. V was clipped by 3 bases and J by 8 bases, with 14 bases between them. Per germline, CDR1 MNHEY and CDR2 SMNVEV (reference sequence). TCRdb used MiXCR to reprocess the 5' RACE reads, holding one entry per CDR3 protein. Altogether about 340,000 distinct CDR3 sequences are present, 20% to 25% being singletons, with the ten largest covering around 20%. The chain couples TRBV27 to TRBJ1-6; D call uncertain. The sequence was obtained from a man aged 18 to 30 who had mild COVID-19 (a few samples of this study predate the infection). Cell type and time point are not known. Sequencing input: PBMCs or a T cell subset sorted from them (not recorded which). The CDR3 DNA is TGTGCCAGCAGTTTGCTCGGGGTGAACTATTCACCCCTCCACTTT. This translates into CASSLLGVNYSPLHF.